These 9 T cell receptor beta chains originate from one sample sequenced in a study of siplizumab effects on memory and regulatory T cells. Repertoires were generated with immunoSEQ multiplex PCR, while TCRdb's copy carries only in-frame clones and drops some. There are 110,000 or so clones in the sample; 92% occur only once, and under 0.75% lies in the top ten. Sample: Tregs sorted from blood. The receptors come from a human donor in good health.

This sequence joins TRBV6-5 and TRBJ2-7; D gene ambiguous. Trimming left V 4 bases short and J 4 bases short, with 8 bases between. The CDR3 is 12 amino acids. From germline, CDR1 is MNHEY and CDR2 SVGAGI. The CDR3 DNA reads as TGTGCCAGCAGTTTCCCCTCTTACGAGCAGTACTTC. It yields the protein CASSFPSYEQYF.

CDR3 coding DNA: TGTGCCAGCAGCGCACAACTTCGGCGAGCGGAGTCCACAGATACGCAGTATTTT. Translated, it gives CASSAQLRRAESTDTQYF. The chain couples TRBV9 to TRBJ2-3, with a tentative D call TRBD2 (5 bases). The germline V and J ends were trimmed by 3 bases and 2 bases, with 22 bases remaining between them. Per the germline V gene, CDR1 is SGDLS and CDR2 is YYNGEE. This CDR3 has 18 residues.

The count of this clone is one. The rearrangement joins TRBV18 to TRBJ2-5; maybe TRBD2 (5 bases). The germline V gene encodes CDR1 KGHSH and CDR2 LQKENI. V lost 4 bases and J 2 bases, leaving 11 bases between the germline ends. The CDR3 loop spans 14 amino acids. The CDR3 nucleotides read TGTGCCAGCTCACGGGTCCCGGGGCAAGAGACCCAGTACTTC. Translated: CASSRVPGQETQYF.

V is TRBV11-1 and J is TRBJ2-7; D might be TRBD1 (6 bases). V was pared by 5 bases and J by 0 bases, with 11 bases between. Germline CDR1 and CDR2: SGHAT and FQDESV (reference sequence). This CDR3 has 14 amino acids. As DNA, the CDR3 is TGTGCCAGCAGCCGACAGGAAGACTCCTACGAGCAGTACTTC. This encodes CASSRQEDSYEQYF.

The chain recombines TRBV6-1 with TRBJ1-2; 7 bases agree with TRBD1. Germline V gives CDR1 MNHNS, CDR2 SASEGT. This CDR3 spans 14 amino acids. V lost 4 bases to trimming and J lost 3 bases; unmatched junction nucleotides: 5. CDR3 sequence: CASSVQGRDYGYTF. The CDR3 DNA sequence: TGTGCCAGCAGTGTACAGGGGAGGGACTATGGCTACACCTTC.

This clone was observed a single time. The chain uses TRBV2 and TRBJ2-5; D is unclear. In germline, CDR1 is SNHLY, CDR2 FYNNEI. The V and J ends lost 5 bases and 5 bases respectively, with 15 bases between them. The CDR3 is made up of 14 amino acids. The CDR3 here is CASSQRLLVETQYF. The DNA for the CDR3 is TGTGCCAGCAGTCAGCGACTCCTGGTGGAGACCCAGTACTTC.

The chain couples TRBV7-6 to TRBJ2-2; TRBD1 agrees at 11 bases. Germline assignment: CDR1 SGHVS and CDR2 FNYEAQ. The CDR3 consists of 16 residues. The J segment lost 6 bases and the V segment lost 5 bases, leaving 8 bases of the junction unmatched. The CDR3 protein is CASSPRTGGLAGELFF. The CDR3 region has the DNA TGTGCCAGCAGCCCGAGGACAGGGGGCCTCGCCGGGGAGCTGTTTTTT.

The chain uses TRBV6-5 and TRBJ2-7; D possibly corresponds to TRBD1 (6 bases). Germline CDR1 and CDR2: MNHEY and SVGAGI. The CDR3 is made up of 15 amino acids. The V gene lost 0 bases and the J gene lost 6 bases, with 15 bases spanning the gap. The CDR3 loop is CASSYSTGKGPEQYF. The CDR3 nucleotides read TGTGCCAGCAGTTACTCTACAGGGAAGGGTCCCGAGCAGTACTTC.

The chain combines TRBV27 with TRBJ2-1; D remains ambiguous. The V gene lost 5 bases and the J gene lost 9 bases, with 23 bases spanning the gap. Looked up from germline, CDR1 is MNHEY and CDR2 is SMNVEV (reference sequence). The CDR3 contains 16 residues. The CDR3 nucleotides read TGTGCCAGCAGTATTCGCCCTCCCCACCAGGTGGGTGAGCAGTTCTTC. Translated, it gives CASSIRPPHQVGEQFF.